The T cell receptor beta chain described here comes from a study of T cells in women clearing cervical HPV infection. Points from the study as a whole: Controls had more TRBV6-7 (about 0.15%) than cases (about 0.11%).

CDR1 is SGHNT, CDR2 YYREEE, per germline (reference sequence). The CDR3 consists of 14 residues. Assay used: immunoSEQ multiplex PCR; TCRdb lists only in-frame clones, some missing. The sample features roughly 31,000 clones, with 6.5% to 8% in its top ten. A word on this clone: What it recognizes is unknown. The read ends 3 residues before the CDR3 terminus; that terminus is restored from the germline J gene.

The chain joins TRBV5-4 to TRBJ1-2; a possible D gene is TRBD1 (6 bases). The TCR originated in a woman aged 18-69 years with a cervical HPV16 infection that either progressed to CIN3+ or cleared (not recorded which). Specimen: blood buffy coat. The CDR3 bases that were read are TGTGCCAGCAGCTCACAGGAGACAGGTTGGGGC. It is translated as CASSSQETGWG. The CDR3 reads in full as CASSSQETGWGYTF. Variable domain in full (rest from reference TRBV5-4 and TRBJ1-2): ETGVTQSPTHLIKTRGQQVTLRCSSQSGHNTVSWYQQALGQGPQFIFQYYREEENGRGNFPPRFSGLQFPNYSSELNVNALELDDSALYLCASSSQETGWGYTFGSGTRLTVV.